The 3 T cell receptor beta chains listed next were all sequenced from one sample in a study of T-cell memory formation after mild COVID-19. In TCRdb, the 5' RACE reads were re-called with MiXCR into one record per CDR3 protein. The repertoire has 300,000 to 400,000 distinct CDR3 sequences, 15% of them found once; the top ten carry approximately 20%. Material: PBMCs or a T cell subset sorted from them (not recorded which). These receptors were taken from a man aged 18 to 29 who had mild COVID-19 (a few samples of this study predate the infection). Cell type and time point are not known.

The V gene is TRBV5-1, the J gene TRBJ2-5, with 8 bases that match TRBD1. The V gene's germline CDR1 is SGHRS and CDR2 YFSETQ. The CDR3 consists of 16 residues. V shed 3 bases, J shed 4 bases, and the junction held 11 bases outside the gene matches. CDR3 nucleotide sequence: TGCGCCAGCAGCTCAACCTGGACAGGGATGGGAGAGACCCAGTACTTC. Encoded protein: CASSSTWTGMGETQYF.

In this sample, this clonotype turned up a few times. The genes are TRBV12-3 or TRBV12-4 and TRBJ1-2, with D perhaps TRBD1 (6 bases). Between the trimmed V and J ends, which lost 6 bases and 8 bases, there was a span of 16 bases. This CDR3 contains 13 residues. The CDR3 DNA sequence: TGTGCCAGCAGCCCCCTTGGGGGGCACGGCTACACCTTC. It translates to CASSPLGGHGYTF.

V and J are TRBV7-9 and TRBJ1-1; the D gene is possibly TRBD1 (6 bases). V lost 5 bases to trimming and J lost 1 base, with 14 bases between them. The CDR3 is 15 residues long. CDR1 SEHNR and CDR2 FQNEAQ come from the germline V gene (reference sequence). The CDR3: CASSPLGGANTEAFF. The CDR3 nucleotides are TGTGCCAGCAGCCCCTTGGGGGGGGCGAACACTGAAGCTTTCTTT.